One sample yielded the 4 T cell receptor beta chains listed below, sequenced in a study of Ad26.COV2.S vaccination and SARS-CoV-2 variants. Profiled with immunoSEQ multiplex PCR; TCRdb holds only in-frame clones, not every one. The table records 350,000 to 500,000 clones, roughly 87% of them present only once. Indicated treatment: roughly 20 received Ad26.COV2.S at low or high dose, single or two shots; 5 received placebo; per-sample allocation not given. Specimen acquisition occurred on day 63 following the initial vaccine or placebo injection. Sample: peripheral blood, taken in a trial of Ad26.COV2.S vaccine versus placebo. These receptors all come from a person between 18 and 65 years old who received the Ad26.COV2.S COVID-19 vaccine or a placebo.

This chain links TRBV29-1 with TRBJ2-1, with TRBD2 matching over 13 bases. CDR1 is SQVTM and CDR2 is ANQGSEA in the germline V gene. V lost 0 bases to trimming and J lost 12 bases; unmatched junction nucleotides: 8. The CDR3 has 15 residues. This CDR3 reads CSVEDPGTSGTLQFF. CDR3 DNA: TGCAGCGTTGAAGATCCGGGGACTAGCGGGACGCTGCAGTTCTTC.

V gene TRBV10-3 combines with J gene TRBJ2-3, with 14 bases that match TRBD2. This CDR3 is 15 amino acids long. V trimming: 8 bases; J trimming: 0 bases; junction bases outside the gene matches: 1. Germline loops: CDR1 ENHRY, CDR2 SYGVKD. The DNA for the CDR3 is TGTGCCATCGGGACTAGCGGGGGAAGCACAGATACGCAGTATTTT. Its protein is CAIGTSGGSTDTQYF.

This clone was seen a single time. This chain links TRBV7-9 with TRBJ2-3, with TRBD2 as a possible D gene (6 bases). Germline CDR1 reads SEHNR; CDR2 reads FQNEAQ (reference sequence). The ends were cut back, 4 bases at V and 2 bases at J, with 13 bases in the middle. The CDR3 covers 15 residues. CDR3 residues: CASSSLWRDTDTQYF. In DNA, the CDR3 is TGTGCCAGCAGCTCTTTGTGGCGGGACACAGATACGCAGTATTTT.

This clone is a singleton in its sample. The gene calls are TRBV7-9 and TRBJ2-2; 14 bases map to TRBD2. The CDR3 consists of 19 residues. Germline V lookup: CDR1 SEHNR, CDR2 FQNEAQ (reference sequence). V gave up 5 bases and J gave up 1 base; unmatched junction bases: 9. The CDR3 spells CASSLRGTSGSGNTGELFF. The CDR3 coding sequence is TGTGCCAGCAGCCTCCGCGGGACTAGCGGGAGTGGGAACACCGGGGAGCTGTTTTTT.